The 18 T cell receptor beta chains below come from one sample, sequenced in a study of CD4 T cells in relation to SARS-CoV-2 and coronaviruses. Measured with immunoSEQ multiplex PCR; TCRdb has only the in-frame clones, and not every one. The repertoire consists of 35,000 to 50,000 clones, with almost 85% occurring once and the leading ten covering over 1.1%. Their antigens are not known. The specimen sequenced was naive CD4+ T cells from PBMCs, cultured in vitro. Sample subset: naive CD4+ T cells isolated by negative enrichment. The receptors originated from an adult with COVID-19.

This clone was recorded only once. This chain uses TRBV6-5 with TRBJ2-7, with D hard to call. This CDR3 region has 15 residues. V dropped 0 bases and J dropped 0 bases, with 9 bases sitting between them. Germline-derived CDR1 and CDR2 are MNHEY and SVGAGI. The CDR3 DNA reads TGTGCCAGCAGTTACTCGCCCGGATACTCCTACGAGCAGTACTTC. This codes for CASSYSPGYSYEQYF.

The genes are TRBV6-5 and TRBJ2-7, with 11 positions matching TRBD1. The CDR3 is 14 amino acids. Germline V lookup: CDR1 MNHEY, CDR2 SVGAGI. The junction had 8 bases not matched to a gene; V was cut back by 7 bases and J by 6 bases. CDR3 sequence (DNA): TGTGCCAGCAAGACCGGGACAGGGGGGTTCGAGCAGTACTTC. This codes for CASKTGTGGFEQYF.

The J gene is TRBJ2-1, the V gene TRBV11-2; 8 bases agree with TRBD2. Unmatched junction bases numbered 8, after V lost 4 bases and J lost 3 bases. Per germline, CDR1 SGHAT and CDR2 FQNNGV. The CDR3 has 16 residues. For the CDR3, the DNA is TGTGCCAGCAGCTCAATCGGGACTAGATTCTACAATGAGCAGTTCTTC. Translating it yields CASSSIGTRFYNEQFF.

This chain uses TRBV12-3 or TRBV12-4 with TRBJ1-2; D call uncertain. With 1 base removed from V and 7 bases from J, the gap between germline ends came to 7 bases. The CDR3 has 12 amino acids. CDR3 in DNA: TGTGCCAGCAGTTTAGGGCTGGTTGGCTACACCTTC. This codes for CASSLGLVGYTF.

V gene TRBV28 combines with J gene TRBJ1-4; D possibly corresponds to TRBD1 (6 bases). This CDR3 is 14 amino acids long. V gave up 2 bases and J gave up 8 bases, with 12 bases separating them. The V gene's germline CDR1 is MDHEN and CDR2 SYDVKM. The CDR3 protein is CASSLGQSREKLFF. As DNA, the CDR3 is TGTGCCAGCAGTTTAGGACAGTCGAGGGAAAAACTGTTTTTT.

In DNA form, the CDR3 reads TGTGCCAGCAGCTTCGCGGGGGCGCGCGGCTACACCTTC. Translated, it gives CASSFAGARGYTF. The chain recombines TRBV5-4 with TRBJ1-2; maybe TRBD1 (6 bases). The CDR3 has 13 residues. V shed 2 bases and J shed 8 bases, with 13 bases lying between them. The germline CDR1 and CDR2 sequences are SGHNT and YYREEE (reference sequence). Full variable domain (outside the CDR3, taken from reference TRBV5-4 and TRBJ1-2): ETGVTQSPTHLIKTRGQQVTLRCSSQSGHNTVSWYQQALGQGPQFIFQYYREEENGRGNFPPRFSGLQFPNYSSELNVNALELDDSALYLCASSFAGARGYTFGSGTRLTVV.

The CDR3 nucleotides are TGTGCCAGCACCGCGGTGTTTGGGGACTACGAGCAGTACTTC. It is translated as CASTAVFGDYEQYF. This chain links TRBV7-9 with TRBJ2-7; D is unclear. Germline CDR1 is SEHNR and CDR2 is FQNEAQ (reference sequence). V was clipped by 7 bases and J by 3 bases, with 16 bases between them. This CDR3 is 14 amino acids long.

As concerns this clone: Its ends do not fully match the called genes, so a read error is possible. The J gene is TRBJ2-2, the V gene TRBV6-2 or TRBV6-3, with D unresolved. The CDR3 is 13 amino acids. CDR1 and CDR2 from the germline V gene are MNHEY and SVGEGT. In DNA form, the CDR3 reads TGTGCCAGCAGTTCCCCGAAGACCGGGGAGCTGTTTTTT. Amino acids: CASSSPKTGELFF.

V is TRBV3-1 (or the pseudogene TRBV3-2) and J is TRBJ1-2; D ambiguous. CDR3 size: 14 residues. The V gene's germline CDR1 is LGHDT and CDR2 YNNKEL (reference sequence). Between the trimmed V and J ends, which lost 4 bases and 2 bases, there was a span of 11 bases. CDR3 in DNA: TGTGCCAGCAGCCCGGCCTCTGGAAACTATGGCTACACCTTC. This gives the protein CASSPASGNYGYTF.

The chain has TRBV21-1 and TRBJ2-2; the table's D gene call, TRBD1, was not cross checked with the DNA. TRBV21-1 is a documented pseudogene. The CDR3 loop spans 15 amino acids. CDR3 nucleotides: TGTGCCAGCAGCAAGGAGGGGGCGCTCCCCGGGGAGCTGTTTTTT. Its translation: CASSKEGALPGELFF.

The CDR3 sequence: CASSPGLANTEAFF. In DNA, the CDR3 is TGTGCCAGCTCACCGGGATTGGCGAACACTGAAGCTTTCTTT. The genes are TRBV18 and TRBJ1-1; D uncertain. CDR3 length equals 14 residues. Per germline, CDR1 KGHSH and CDR2 LQKENI. The V gene lost 3 bases and the J gene lost 1 base, with 9 bases spanning the gap. The full variable domain, completed using reference TRBV18 and TRBJ1-1, is NAGVMQNPRHLVRRRGQEARLRCSPMKGHSHVYWYRQLPEEGLKFMVYLQKENIIDESGMPKERFSAEFPKEGPSILRIQQVVRGDSAAYFCASSPGLANTEAFFGQGTRLTVV.

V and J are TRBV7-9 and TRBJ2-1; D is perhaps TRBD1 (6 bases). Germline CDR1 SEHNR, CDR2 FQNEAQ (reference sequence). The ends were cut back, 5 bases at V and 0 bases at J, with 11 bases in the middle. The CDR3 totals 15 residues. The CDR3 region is CASSPQGSSYNEQFF. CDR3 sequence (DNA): TGTGCCAGCAGCCCACAGGGTAGCTCCTACAATGAGCAGTTCTTC. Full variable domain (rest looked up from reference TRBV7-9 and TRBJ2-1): DTGVSQNPRHKITKRGQNVTFRCDPISEHNRLYWYRQTLGQGPEFLTYFQNEAQLEKSRLLSDRFSAERPKGSFSTLEIQRTEQGDSAMYLCASSPQGSSYNEQFFGPGTRLTVL.

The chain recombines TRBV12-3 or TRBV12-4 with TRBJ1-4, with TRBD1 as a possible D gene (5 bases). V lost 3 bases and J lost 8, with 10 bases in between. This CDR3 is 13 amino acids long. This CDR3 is CASSLGPGEKLFF. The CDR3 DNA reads TGTGCCAGCAGTTTGGGGCCGGGGGAAAAACTGTTTTTT.

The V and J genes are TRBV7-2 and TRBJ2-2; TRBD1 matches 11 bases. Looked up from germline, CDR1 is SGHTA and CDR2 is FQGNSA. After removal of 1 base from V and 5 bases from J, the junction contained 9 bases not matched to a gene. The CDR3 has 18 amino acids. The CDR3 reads CASSLDPPGTGGTGELFF. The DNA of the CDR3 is TGTGCCAGCAGCTTAGATCCCCCCGGGACAGGGGGAACCGGGGAGCTGTTTTTT. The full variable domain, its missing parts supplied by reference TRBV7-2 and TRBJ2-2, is GAGVSQSPSNKVTEKGKDVELRCDPISGHTALYWYRQSLGQGLEFLIYFQGNSAPDKSGLPSDRFSAERTGGSVSTLTIQRTQQEDSAVYLCASSLDPPGTGGTGELFFGEGSRLTVL.

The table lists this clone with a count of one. CDR3 sequence (DNA): TGTGCCAGCAGTTTTATAGGAAATCAGTACTTC. Translated, it gives CASSFIGNQYF. The chain uses TRBV28 and TRBJ2-7; no clear D gene. This CDR3 is 11 amino acids long. The germline V gene encodes CDR1 MDHEN and CDR2 SYDVKM. V was pared by 3 bases and J by 10 bases, with 10 bases between.

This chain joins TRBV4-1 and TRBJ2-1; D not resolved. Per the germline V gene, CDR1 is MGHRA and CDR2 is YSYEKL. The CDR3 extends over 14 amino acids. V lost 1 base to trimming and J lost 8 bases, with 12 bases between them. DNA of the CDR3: TGCGCCAGCAGCCAAGCCCTCCGGATCGATGAGCAGTTCTTC. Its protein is CASSQALRIDEQFF.

The CDR3 DNA follows: TGTGCCACCAAAGGACTAGCGGGAGTTGGAGAGACCCAGTACTTC. It translates to CATKGLAGVGETQYF. The J gene is TRBJ2-5, the V gene TRBV19; 13 nucleotides line up with TRBD2. This CDR3 region has 15 residues. V lost 10 bases, J lost 4 bases, and 9 bases stayed unmatched. Germline V gives CDR1 LNHDA, CDR2 SQIVND (reference sequence).

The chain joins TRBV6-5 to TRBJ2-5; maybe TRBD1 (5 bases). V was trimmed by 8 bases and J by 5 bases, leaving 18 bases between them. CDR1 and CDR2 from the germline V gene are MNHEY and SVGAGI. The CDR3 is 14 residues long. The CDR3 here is CASSFSRAVETQYF. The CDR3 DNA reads TGTGCCAGCTCGTTTTCCAGGGCCGTGGAGACCCAGTACTTC.